This is a list of T cell receptor beta chains from one sample in a study of control samples from healthy donors and cancer patients. Data came from immunoSEQ multiplex PCR; TCRdb stores just in-frame clones and leaves some out. The sample holds 80,000 or so clones; 94% are singletons and the top ten take around 6.5%. The specimen was blood. These receptors were obtained from a woman in her forties in good health. CDR3s include the opening cysteine and the closing phenylalanine or tryptophan. The D gene is left open where the match is weak. A clone size is listed for some rows: how often the clone was seen (once, few, many), or a class if it is expanded.

J,size,V,D,DNA,CDR3
TRBJ2-2,few,TRBV6-4,-,TGTGCCAGCAGTCAGGGGAACACCGGGGAGCTGTTTTTT,CASSQGNTGELFF
TRBJ1-2,-,TRBV4-3,-,TGCGCCAGCAGCCAAGATCCTAACGGGAACTATGGCTACACCTTC,CASSQDPNGNYGYTF
TRBJ1-6,-,TRBV10-3,-,TGTGCCATCAGTTCTTCCAGGGACACCCTTCCGAGCTCCTATAATTCACCCCTCCACTTT,CAISSSRDTLPSSYNSPLHF
TRBJ1-5,-,TRBV6-5,TRBD1,TGTGCCAGCAGGGCCGGGACAGGGGGGCAGCCCCAGCATTTT,CASRAGTGGQPQHF
TRBJ1-5,-,TRBV5-6,TRBD1,TGTGCCAGCAGCTCGGACAGGCATCAGCCCCAGCATTTT,CASSSDRHQPQHF
TRBJ2-3,-,TRBV5-8,-,TGTGCCAGCAGCCTAACAGATACGCAGTATTTT,CASSLTDTQYF
TRBJ2-2,once,TRBV27,-,TGTGCCAGCAGCCAGTACGCCGGGGAGCTGTTTTTT,CASSQYAGELFF
TRBJ1-2,-,TRBV3-1/TRBV3-2,TRBD1,TGTGCCAGCAGCCCTGTTGGACAGGGGGACTATGGCTACACCTTC,CASSPVGQGDYGYTF
TRBJ2-7,-,TRBV18,-,TGTGCCAGCTCACAAGACTACGAGCAGTACTTC,CASSQDYEQYF
TRBJ2-7,-,TRBV6-6,-,TGTGCCAGCAGCCGTGGGGACACTCCGACCTACGAGCAGTACTTC,CASSRGDTPTYEQYF
TRBJ1-3,once,TRBV3-1/TRBV3-2,-,TGTGCCAGCAGCCAAGATTTAGGGGGCACCATATATTTT,CASSQDLGGTIYF
TRBJ2-3,-,TRBV10-3,-,TGTGCCATCAGTGGGTCCCAGACCGGAGATACGCAGTATTTT,CAISGSQTGDTQYF